This T cell receptor beta chain was observed in a study of CD8+ T cells in alopecia areata. This CDR3 spans 12 amino acids. Deletions cut 5 bases from V and 7 bases from J, with 9 bases between. Germline loops: CDR1 SGHAT, CDR2 FQNNGV. It was cDNA, reverse transcribed from extracted RNA, that served as the sequencing template. Using immunoSEQ multiplex PCR, the repertoire was profiled, and TCRdb retains in-frame clones only, with some absent. The data contain 100,000 to 130,000 clones, 45% to 60% of them singletons. Peripheral blood samples and lesional scalp punch biopsies were obtained from alopecia areata patients. To note about this clone: Antigen unknown.

Study conclusions and caveats: Tissue-resident alphabeta T cells belonging to normal skin likewise get sequenced within scalp specimens. Sharing of TCRs across patients appeared less clear than in mice, possibly for HLA-related reasons.

The sequence was obtained from a human donor with alopecia areata. The chain is built from TRBV11-2 and TRBJ2-1; D is perhaps TRBD2 (5 bases). Sequenced: NKG2D-low CD8+ T cells sorted from blood. CDR3 protein: CASSPTRNEQFF. CDR3 bases: TGTGCCAGCAGCCCCACTAGGAATGAGCAGTTCTTC.